Listed below are T cell receptor beta chains from one sample, sequenced in a study of CD8+CD57+ T cells in acquired aplastic anemia. MiXCR was run by TCRdb on the reads, yielding one entry per CDR3 protein. The sample contains around 170,000 distinct CDR3 sequences, 40% to 50% of which appear only once. Sequencing was done on a sample of sorted CD4+, CD8+, or CD8+CD57+ T cells (not recorded which) from PBMCs. These receptor sequences come from a human donor with aplastic anemia. CDR3s include the opening cysteine and the closing phenylalanine or tryptophan. D genes are given only for firm matches. Expanded clones are given a class, and other clones once, few, many or no size at all.

D	V	size	J	length	CDR3	DNA
NA	TRBV24-1	NA	TRBJ2-5	14	CATSDSGGPETQYF	TGTGCCACCAGTGATTCAGGGGGGCCGGAGACCCAGTACTTC
TRBD2	TRBV2	once	TRBJ2-3	24	CASLSHARFSGRADTGELFDTQYF	TGTGCCAGCCTATCCCACGCGCGTTTTAGCGGGAGGGCCGACACCGGGGAGCTGTTTGATACGCAGTATTTT
TRBD2	TRBV5-1	many	TRBJ2-2	17	CASRRTSGRSNTGELFF	TGCGCCAGCAGACGGACTAGCGGGAGGTCCAACACCGGGGAGCTGTTTTTT
NA	TRBV2	few	TRBJ1-2	14	CASSDGQGIYGYTF	TGTGCCAGCAGTGATGGGCAGGGTATCTATGGCTACACCTTC
TRBD2	TRBV20-1	NA	TRBJ2-1	18	CSAFSTSVRFSSYNEQFF	TGCAGTGCTTTTTCGACTAGCGTCCGATTTAGCTCCTACAATGAGCAGTTCTTC
NA	TRBV15	many	TRBJ2-1	13	CAISQGSYNEQFF	TGTGCCATCAGTCAGGGGTCCTACAATGAGCAGTTCTTC
NA	TRBV5-4	NA	TRBJ2-3	13	CASSGGQGDTQYF	TGTGCCAGCTCCGGGGGCCAGGGAGATACGCAGTATTTT
NA	TRBV11-1	once	TRBJ2-3	19	CASSYRPGVLARRTDTQYF	TGTGCCAGCAGCTACCGCCCGGGGGTCCTAGCGAGACGCACAGATACGCAGTATTTT
TRBD1	TRBV9	once	TRBJ1-2	16	CASSAQGGQINYGYTF	TGTGCCAGCAGCGCCCAGGGGGGGCAGATTAACTATGGCTACACCTTC
TRBD1	TRBV7-3	NA	TRBJ2-7	15	CASSLRQGPTREQYF	TGTGCCAGCAGCTTAAGACAGGGCCCCACGCGCGAGCAGTACTTC
TRBD1	TRBV19	few	TRBJ2-3	14	CASRLTGGADTQYF	TGTGCCAGTAGACTGACAGGGGGCGCTGATACGCAGTATTTT
NA	TRBV20-1	once	TRBJ2-1	14	CSATPGAHYNEQFF	TGCAGTGCTACTCCAGGGGCACACTACAATGAGCAGTTCTTC
NA	TRBV2	few	TRBJ2-7	14	CASSRTSRSYEQYF	TGTGCCAGCAGCAGGACAAGCCGGTCTTACGAGCAGTACTTC
NA	TRBV19	few	TRBJ2-7	14	CASKELGPAYEQYF	TGTGCCAGTAAAGAGTTAGGCCCGGCCTACGAGCAGTACTTC
NA	TRBV2	NA	TRBJ1-1	15	CASSESQNWNTEAFF	TGTGCCAGCAGTGAGTCTCAGAATTGGAACACTGAAGCTTTCTTT
NA	TRBV24-1	once	TRBJ1-1	12	CATGTGGTEAFF	TGTGCCACCGGGACGGGGGGCACTGAAGCTTTCTTT
NA	TRBV25-1	NA	TRBJ1-6	18	CASSEYGRGRGGDSPLHF	TGTGCCAGCAGTGAATATGGGAGAGGTCGGGGCGGTGATTCACCCCTCCACTTT
TRBD1	TRBV29-1	NA	TRBJ1-1	12	CSSDRDQAGAFF	TGCAGCTCCGACAGGGATCAGGCTGGAGCTTTCTTT
NA	TRBV20-1	many	TRBJ2-5	18	CSAREYGWWGEYQETQYF	TGCAGTGCTAGAGAGTACGGTTGGTGGGGGGAGTACCAAGAGACCCAGTACTTC
NA	TRBV7-9	NA	TRBJ2-2	16	CASSLALGANTGELFF	TGTGCCAGCAGCTTAGCGCTAGGAGCGAACACCGGGGAGCTGTTTTTT
NA	TRBV19	NA	TRBJ2-7	13	CASSPGSRAEQYF	TGTGCCAGTAGTCCAGGTAGCAGGGCGGAGCAGTACTTC
NA	TRBV24-1	NA	TRBJ1-2	13	CATSDWENYGYTF	TGTGCCACCAGTGACTGGGAGAACTATGGCTACACCTTC
TRBD2	TRBV19	NA	TRBJ2-1	19	CASSIAPPPSGGSDNEQFF	TGTGCCAGTAGTATAGCCCCACCTCCTAGCGGGGGCTCGGACAATGAGCAGTTCTTC
TRBD1	TRBV19	NA	TRBJ1-4	13	CASTGQAHEKLFF	TGTGCCAGCACAGGACAGGCCCATGAAAAACTGTTTTTT
NA	TRBV7-8	NA	TRBJ2-3	16	CASSLDLGGTMDTQYF	TGTGCCAGCAGCTTAGATTTAGGGGGGACCATGGATACGCAGTATTTT
NA	TRBV7-3	NA	TRBJ2-1	15	CASSLQGNPYNEQFF	TGTGCCAGCAGCTTACAGGGTAACCCCTACAATGAGCAGTTCTTC
NA	TRBV19	few	TRBJ2-2	16	CASSIKFVGIPGELFF	TGTGCCAGTAGTATAAAATTTGTGGGTATCCCCGGGGAGCTGTTTTTT
TRBD1	TRBV2	many	TRBJ2-7	15	CASSYGTGGVDEQYF	TGTGCCAGCAGCTACGGGACAGGGGGGGTGGACGAGCAGTACTTC
NA	TRBV4-1	many	TRBJ1-1	13	CASSQAWSGQTFF	TGCGCCAGCAGCCAAGCTTGGTCAGGGCAGACTTTCTTT
TRBD1	TRBV19	once	TRBJ1-2	14	CASGSRDSVYGYTF	TGTGCCAGTGGGTCCCGGGACAGCGTCTATGGCTACACCTTC
NA	TRBV2	NA	TRBJ2-3	15	CASSDSWGPADTQYF	TGTGCCAGCAGTGATAGTTGGGGCCCCGCAGATACGCAGTATTTT
TRBD2	TRBV24-1	many	TRBJ2-1	15	CATSARTSGSNEQFF	TGTGCCACCAGTGCCCGGACTAGCGGGAGCAATGAGCAGTTCTTC
NA	TRBV19	NA	TRBJ2-2	13	CASSIGPPGELFF	TGTGCCAGTAGTATAGGCCCTCCGGGGGAGCTGTTTTTT
NA	TRBV4-1	few	TRBJ1-6	18	CASSPGTGGTGVNSPLHF	TGCGCCAGCAGCCCTGGGACGGGGGGGACGGGTGTCAATTCACCCCTCCACTTT
NA	TRBV24-1	NA	TRBJ1-1	13	CATSDLGGSEAFF	TGTGCCACCAGTGATTTGGGGGGATCTGAAGCTTTCTTT
TRBD1	TRBV9	NA	TRBJ2-6	17	CASSFRTGDSGANVLTF	TGTGCCAGCAGCTTTCGTACAGGGGACTCTGGGGCCAACGTCCTGACTTTC
NA	TRBV7-6	few	TRBJ2-5	13	CASSLMAQETQYF	TGTGCCAGCAGCTTGATGGCCCAAGAGACCCAGTACTTC
NA	TRBV6-5	NA	TRBJ1-5	16	CASSSGPGRRRWPQHF	TGTGCCAGCAGTTCGGGACCCGGGCGGAGGCGGTGGCCCCAGCATTTT
TRBD1	TRBV2	few	TRBJ1-6	16	CASSDERTGLNSPLHF	TGTGCCAGCAGTGATGAAAGGACAGGGCTTAATTCACCCCTCCACTTT
TRBD1	TRBV5-6	many	TRBJ1-2	15	CASSSTQGIGYGYTF	TGTGCCAGCAGTTCTACACAGGGGATCGGCTATGGCTACACCTTC
TRBD1	TRBV5-1	once	TRBJ1-3	16	CASSLEGGRSGNTIYF	TGCGCCAGCAGCTTGGAAGGGGGCAGATCTGGAAACACCATATATTTT
NA	TRBV5-1	NA	TRBJ2-7	13	CASSADLESEQYF	TGCGCCAGCAGCGCGGACCTAGAAAGCGAGCAGTACTTC
NA	TRBV20-1	NA	TRBJ2-5	14	CSASLFGGGWEQYF	TGCAGTGCTAGTTTATTTGGGGGAGGTTGGGAGCAGTACTTC
TRBD1	TRBV20-1	NA	TRBJ2-2	12	CSAGQVAGELFF	TGCAGTGCCGGACAGGTAGCCGGGGAGCTGTTTTTT
NA	TRBV15	few	TRBJ1-5	15	CATSRGLDTHQPQHF	TGTGCCACCAGCCGGGGCCTCGACACCCATCAGCCCCAGCATTTT
NA	TRBV5-1	many	TRBJ1-2	15	CASSLIEGNANGYTF	TGCGCCAGCAGCTTAATCGAAGGGAATGCGAATGGCTACACCTTC
NA	TRBV7-3	NA	TRBJ2-1	13	CASSLADIAEQFF	TGTGCCAGCAGCTTAGCGGATATCGCAGAGCAGTTCTTC
NA	TRBV20-1	NA	TRBJ2-2	14	CSAISGRGTGELLF	TGCAGTGCTATATCCGGGCGCGGCACCGGGGAGCTGCTTTTT
NA	TRBV10-2	few	TRBJ2-2	16	CASSDMPGDNTGELFF	TGCGCCAGCAGTGATATGCCCGGTGACAACACCGGGGAGCTGTTTTTT
NA	TRBV5-1	NA	TRBJ2-5	15	CASSLAGGFLETQYF	TGCGCCAGCAGCTTGGCAGGGGGGTTCTTGGAGACCCAGTACTTC
NA	TRBV20-1	NA	TRBJ2-5	12	CSARVSLGTQYF	TGCAGTGCTAGAGTTAGTCTCGGGACCCAGTACTTC
TRBD1	TRBV18	few	TRBJ2-5	15	CASSLGQGRGETQYF	TGTGCCAGCTCCCTCGGACAGGGGAGAGGAGAGACCCAGTACTTC
NA	TRBV24-1	NA	TRBJ2-6	16	CATSDPGFGGANVLTF	TGTGCCACCAGTGATCCAGGGTTCGGGGGGGCCAACGTCCTGACTTTC
NA	TRBV4-3	many	TRBJ1-1	15	CASSRQGAANTEAFF	TGCGCCAGCAGCCGCCAGGGTGCTGCGAACACTGAAGCTTTCTTT
TRBD1	TRBV5-1	NA	TRBJ1-6	15	CASSSRDSYNSPLHF	TGCGCCAGCAGCTCCCGGGACAGTTATAATTCACCCCTCCACTTT